These 4 T cell receptor beta chains came from one sample sequenced in a study of T cell repertoires in cytomegalovirus infection. TCRdb used MiXCR to reprocess the reads, holding one entry per CDR3 protein. This repertoire shows approximately 130,000 distinct CDR3 sequences, roughly 8.2% found once; its top ten account for about 9.4%. Sequenced sample: PBMCs. The receptors were gathered from a human donor in good health (CMV status not recorded). Some clones in this sample may be carry-over from other donors' samples.

This clonotype turned up a few times. The rearrangement links TRBV4-1 to TRBJ2-5; either TRBD1 or TRBD2 may supply D (7 bases each). Trimming removed 0 bases from V and 4 bases from J, with 12 bases in between. The CDR3 consists of 15 residues. Germline V gene lookup returns CDR1 MGHRA and CDR2 YSYEKL. CDR3 loop: CASSQDPGGAETQYF. In DNA, the CDR3 is TGCGCCAGCAGCCAAGATCCAGGGGGGGCAGAGACCCAGTACTTC.

In its sample, this clonotype was seen many times. This sequence joins TRBV7-8 and TRBJ2-1; no definite D call. The CDR3 runs to 13 residues. CDR1 is SGHVS and CDR2 is FQNEAQ in the germline V gene. V lost 5 bases and J 4 bases, leaving 9 bases between the germline ends. CDR3 in DNA: TGTGCCAGCAGCCCGACGGTGTACAATGAGCAGTTCTTC. It specifies CASSPTVYNEQFF.

The chain uses TRBV20-1 and TRBJ2-1, with TRBD2 identical over 9 bases. The germline V gene has CDR1 DFQATT and CDR2 SNEGSKA (reference sequence). V lost 6 bases to trimming and J lost 16 bases; unmatched junction nucleotides: 7. The CDR3 has 10 amino acids. CDR3 DNA: TGCAGTGCCGTAGGGACTAGCTCCTTCTTC. Encoded protein: CSAVGTSSFF.

This clonotype was counted only a few times. The chain combines TRBV5-6 with TRBJ1-1; D is ambiguous. The CDR3 spans 15 residues. Germline-derived CDR1 and CDR2 are SGHDT and YYEEEE. The germline V and J ends were trimmed by 0 bases and 4 bases, with 13 bases remaining between them. The CDR3, as DNA: TGTGCCAGCAGCTTGGCCCCCGGCCGGCCCACTGAAGCTTTCTTT. Its translation: CASSLAPGRPTEAFF.